The 11 T cell receptor beta chains reported below all come from one sample, sequenced in a study of T-cell memory formation after mild COVID-19. TCRdb recomputed calls from the 5' RACE reads with MiXCR, one row per CDR3 protein. Of about 320,000 distinct CDR3 sequences listed, 13% to 15% were seen once; the top ten hold 21%. The sample comprised PBMCs or a T cell subset sorted from them (not recorded which). The receptors stem from a man younger than 35 who had mild COVID-19 (a few samples of this study predate the infection). Cell type and time point are not known.

The chain carries TRBV7-2 and TRBJ2-3; D is perhaps TRBD2 (6 bases). Germline loops: CDR1 SGHTA, CDR2 FQGNSA. The CDR3 totals 17 residues. Trimming took 3 bases from V and 2 from J, leaving 18 bases between them. The CDR3 sequence is CASSFEGRGYTTDTQYF. CDR3 nucleotide sequence: TGTGCCAGCAGCTTCGAAGGGCGGGGTTATACCACAGATACGCAGTATTTT.

This clonotype appeared a few times. The chain links TRBV11-2 to TRBJ1-6; D is uncertain. V was trimmed by 1 base and J by 10 bases, leaving 5 bases between them. Germline CDR1 and CDR2: SGHAT and FQNNGV. The CDR3 covers 12 residues. The CDR3 sequence: CASSLAGSPLHF. CDR3 nucleotides: TGTGCCAGCAGCTTAGCTGGGTCACCCCTCCACTTT.

The rearrangement links TRBV12-3 or TRBV12-4 to TRBJ1-1; D is undetermined. V gave up 2 bases and J gave up 10 bases, with 14 bases separating them. The CDR3 runs to 13 residues. CDR3 DNA sequence: TGTGCCAGCAGTTTATTTGCGCAAGAGTTAGCTTTCTTT. It yields the protein CASSLFAQELAFF.

This clonotype appeared a single time. A much larger clonotype is one base distant, so this may be a read error. The chain links TRBV7-9 to TRBJ2-5; no definite D call. V lost 5 bases and J lost 5, with 9 bases in between. The CDR3 is 12 residues long. Per the germline V gene, CDR1 is SEHNR and CDR2 is FQNEAQ (reference sequence). The CDR3 loop reads CASSTSWETQYF. The CDR3 DNA sequence: TGTGCCAGCAGCACGAGTTGGGAGACCCAGTACTTC.

The rearrangement uses TRBV20-1 and TRBJ2-1; TRBD2 might be the D (6 bases). In germline, CDR1 is DFQATT, CDR2 SNEGSKA (reference sequence). Deletions cut 0 bases from V and 0 bases from J, with 9 bases between. The CDR3 sequence is 15 residues long. The CDR3 nucleotides are TGCAGTGCTAGAGATGCGGGGCACTCCTACAATGAGCAGTTCTTC. This codes for CSARDAGHSYNEQFF.

The table lists this clonotype with a few counts. J is TRBJ1-2 and V is TRBV7-2; D is uncertain. The V gene lost 0 bases and the J gene lost 1 base, with 6 bases spanning the gap. The CDR3 totals 14 residues. Looked up from germline, CDR1 is SGHTA and CDR2 is FQGNSA. CDR3 region: CASSLASDNYGYTF. CDR3 coding DNA: TGTGCCAGCAGCTTAGCATCGGATAACTATGGCTACACCTTC. Full variable domain (rest looked up from reference TRBV7-2 and TRBJ1-2): GAGVSQSPSNKVTEKGKDVELRCDPISGHTALYWYRQSLGQGLEFLIYFQGNSAPDKSGLPSDRFSAERTGGSVSTLTIQRTQQEDSAVYLCASSLASDNYGYTFGSGTRLTVV.

This clonotype was recorded a few times. The chain links TRBV28 to TRBJ1-2; D may be TRBD1 (5 bases). Trimming removed 2 bases at V and 6 bases at J, with 25 bases between. Germline V gene lookup returns CDR1 MDHEN and CDR2 SYDVKM. The CDR3 length is 18 residues. The CDR3 reads CASSLGRAFRTGGNGYTF. The CDR3, as DNA: TGTGCCAGCAGTTTAGGCAGGGCCTTCCGGACGGGGGGTAATGGCTACACCTTC.

The chain joins TRBV20-1 to TRBJ1-2; tentative D call: TRBD1 (6 bases). Trimming shortened V by 1 base and J by 3 bases, and 15 bases separated the two germline ends. Germline assignment: CDR1 DFQATT and CDR2 SNEGSKA (reference sequence). The CDR3 extends over 15 amino acids. This CDR3 reads CSARAIGGADYGYTF. For the CDR3, the DNA is TGCAGTGCTAGAGCCATCGGGGGGGCCGACTATGGCTACACCTTC.

In its sample, this clonotype was seen a few times. The J gene is TRBJ2-3, the V gene TRBV5-1; D ambiguous. This CDR3 comprises 14 residues. V lost 0 bases, J lost 6 bases, and 11 bases lay in between. Germline CDR1 SGHRS, CDR2 YFSETQ. CDR3 sequence reads: CASSLGQHRDTQYF. Written as DNA, the CDR3 is TGCGCCAGCAGCTTGGGGCAACACCGGGATACGCAGTATTTT.

The V gene is TRBV2, the J gene TRBJ2-2, with 7 bases aligning to TRBD1. The germline V gene encodes CDR1 SNHLY and CDR2 FYNNEI. This CDR3 is built from 15 residues. The junction had 7 bases not matched to a gene; V was cut back by 8 bases and J by 1 base. The DNA of the CDR3 is TGTGCCAGCGTAACAGGGGCACTGAACACCGGGGAGCTGTTTTTT. As protein: CASVTGALNTGELFF. Together with reference TRBV2 and TRBJ2-2, the CDR3 gives the full variable domain: EPEVTQTPSHQVTQMGQEVILRCVPISNHLYFYWYRQILGQKVEFLVSFYNNEISEKSEIFDDQFSVERPDGSNFTLKIRSTKLEDSAMYFCASVTGALNTGELFFGEGSRLTVL.

This clonotype was seen a handful of times. The rearrangement links TRBV20-1 to TRBJ2-5; 7 bases align to TRBD2. The CDR3 has 12 residues. The V segment lost 5 bases and the J segment 5 bases; nucleotides outside the gene matches: 5. CDR1 DFQATT and CDR2 SNEGSKA come from the germline V gene (reference sequence). This CDR3 is CSALGGWETQYF. The DNA of the CDR3 is TGCAGTGCTTTGGGGGGGTGGGAGACCCAGTACTTC.